This T cell receptor (beta chain) was captured by sequencing in a study of monozygotic twins with inflammatory bowel disease. Study-wide results and limits: Telling different T cell subtypes apart from each other was not possible. Repertoire similarity did not differ between concordant and discordant twins, possibly owing to limited power. Healthy twins showed more clonotype sharing with others than IBD patients, especially patients with disease activity.

The CDR3 contains 11 residues. CDR1 and CDR2 (germline): MNHNS, SASEGT. UMIs with a 6-nucleotide sample barcode were added by template switching. TCRdb reprocessed the 5' RACE reads and keeps a single row for each CDR3 protein, giving no DNA. The listing contains about 450,000 distinct CDR3 sequences. For this clonotype: The antigen is undetermined.

The sequence was collected from a human donor with ulcerative colitis or Crohn's disease, or a healthy co-twin of an affected twin (not recorded which). The material sequenced was blood. This chain joins TRBV6-1 and TRBJ2-1; there is no DNA to check the TCRdb D call of TRBD1. CDR3 sequence reads: CASSGGHEQFF.